A single sample gave rise to the 16 T cell receptor beta chains below, sequenced in a study of blood T cell repertoires in COVID-19. Some clones are missing from TCRdb's copy, which holds only in-frame ones; the method was immunoSEQ multiplex PCR. The repertoire holds about 530,000 clones, with roughly 89% as singletons. What was sequenced was peripheral blood. These receptors all stem from a woman between 45 and 60 years old with COVID-19, enrolled during active disease.

This clone was seen more than once but under ten times. The rearrangement uses TRBV2 and TRBJ1-1; D unresolved. This CDR3 spans 12 amino acids. The V end lost 8 bases, the J end lost 0 bases, and 7 bases lay between the germline ends. CDR1 and CDR2 from the germline V gene are SNHLY and FYNNEI. Written as DNA, the CDR3 is TGTGCCAGCTCGAGGTTGAACACTGAAGCTTTCTTT. This sequence encodes CASSRLNTEAFF.

This sequence joins TRBV7-2 and TRBJ1-2; 9 positions agree with TRBD1. The CDR3 runs 15 residues. After removal of 5 bases from V and 3 bases from J, the junction contained 7 bases not matched to a gene. Germline V gene sequence: CDR1 SGHTA, CDR2 FQGNSA. The CDR3 coding sequence is TGTGCCAGCAGCCAATGGACAGGGGCGGACTATGGCTACACCTTC. It codes for CASSQWTGADYGYTF.

CDR3 bases: TGTGCCACCAGTGATCCTCAGGGGGAGCTGTTTTTT. The encoded protein is CATSDPQGELFF. The chain is built from TRBV24-1 and TRBJ2-2; D gene ambiguous. Looked up from germline, CDR1 is KGHDR and CDR2 is SFDVKD. V dropped 3 bases and J dropped 8 bases, with 6 bases sitting between them. The CDR3 runs to 12 residues.

The V gene is TRBV6-5, the J gene TRBJ2-7; D uncertain. The V end lost 7 bases, the J end lost 1 base, and 11 bases lay between the germline ends. CDR3 length: 13 residues. The V gene's germline CDR1 is MNHEY and CDR2 SVGAGI. Written as DNA, the CDR3 is TGTGCCAGCAAGGCGGTCGGGTCCTACGAGCAGTACTTC. It translates to CASKAVGSYEQYF.

The gene calls are TRBV6-5 and TRBJ2-7, with a possible D match to TRBD2 (7 bases). From germline, CDR1 is MNHEY and CDR2 SVGAGI. This CDR3 has 15 residues. Trimming shortened V by 4 bases and J by 1 base, and 14 bases separated the two germline ends. The CDR3 coding sequence is TGTGCCAGCAGTTCCTCCGGGGGGACATCCTACGAGCAGTACTTC. It translates to CASSSSGGTSYEQYF.

V is TRBV18 and J is TRBJ1-1; 7 bases are shared with TRBD1. Germline values: CDR1 KGHSH, CDR2 LQKENI. Trimming took 2 bases from V and 7 from J; bases not matched to a gene: 7. This CDR3 has 14 residues. CDR3 residues: CASSPRTGYLEAFF. CDR3 DNA: TGTGCCAGCTCACCAAGGACAGGCTACCTTGAAGCTTTCTTT.

The chain joins TRBV7-3 to TRBJ2-1; D might be TRBD2 (7 bases). The CDR3 is made up of 13 amino acids. The germline CDR1 and CDR2 sequences are SGHTA and FQGTGA. V shed 6 bases and J shed 8 bases, with 14 bases lying between them. The CDR3: CASRGGGVDEQFF. CDR3 bases: TGTGCCAGCAGGGGAGGGGGTGTTGATGAGCAGTTCTTC.

CDR3 nucleotide sequence: TGTGCCAGCAGCGGTAGGCCCCTTCTGAAGGCAACGGGAGGCTACACCTTC. Its protein is CASSGRPLLKATGGYTF. The rearrangement uses TRBV7-3 and TRBJ1-2; D remains ambiguous. This CDR3 comprises 17 residues. Per the germline V gene, CDR1 is SGHTA and CDR2 is FQGTGA. Between the trimmed V and J ends, which lost 5 bases and 8 bases, there was a span of 27 bases.

The chain employs TRBV24-1 and TRBJ2-1, with 12 bases matching TRBD2. Germline-derived CDR1 and CDR2 are KGHDR and SFDVKD. V shed 5 bases and J 10 bases; nucleotides not matched to a gene: 5. This CDR3 spans 14 amino acids. The chain's CDR3 is CATSGLAGGGEQFF. The CDR3 bases are TGTGCCACCAGTGGGCTAGCGGGGGGGGGAGAGCAGTTCTTC.

The table lists this clone with a few counts. This chain uses TRBV7-7 with TRBJ2-1, with D maybe TRBD1 (6 bases). This CDR3 region has 13 residues. Per the germline V gene, CDR1 is SSHAT and CDR2 is FNYEAQ (reference sequence). V gave up 3 bases and J gave up 5 bases, with 8 bases separating them. The CDR3 bases are TGTGCCAGCAGCTTGGACAGAAACAATGAGCAGTTCTTC. Its protein is CASSLDRNNEQFF.

This chain joins TRBV20-1 and TRBJ2-6, with TRBD1 identical over 8 bases. Per the germline V gene, CDR1 is DFQATT and CDR2 is SNEGSKA (reference sequence). The CDR3 contains 19 residues. The junction had 13 bases not matched to a gene; V was cut back by 3 bases and J by 0 bases. CDR3 protein: CSASGGQGQGLSGANVLTF. DNA for the CDR3: TGCAGTGCTAGTGGGGGTCAAGGACAGGGTCTCTCTGGGGCCAACGTCCTGACTTTC.

The chain couples TRBV4-1 to TRBJ1-1; D gene ambiguous. The length of the CDR3 is 13 residues. Germline CDR1 MGHRA, CDR2 YSYEKL. The V gene lost 4 bases and the J gene lost 3 bases, with 9 bases spanning the gap. CDR3 sequence reads: CASSRSEDTEAFF. The CDR3 region has the DNA TGCGCCAGCAGCCGCTCGGAGGACACTGAAGCTTTCTTT.

The chain carries TRBV5-4 and TRBJ2-7, with 7 bases fitting TRBD1. Germline V gene lookup returns CDR1 SGHNT and CDR2 YYREEE (reference sequence). Trimming cost V 2 bases and J 6 bases; bases outside gene matches: 11. This CDR3 is 15 amino acids long. CDR3 loop: CASSFASNTGAEQYF. CDR3 nucleotide sequence: TGTGCCAGCAGCTTTGCTTCAAACACAGGGGCCGAGCAGTACTTC.

The rearrangement joins TRBV11-2 to TRBJ1-4, with D hard to call. Germline CDR1 is SGHAT and CDR2 is FQNNGV. The V and J ends lost 5 bases and 1 base respectively, with 2 bases between them. This CDR3 spans 12 amino acids. The DNA of the CDR3 is TGTGCCAGCAGCCTAACTAATGAAAAACTGTTTTTT. Its protein is CASSLTNEKLFF.

The rearrangement links TRBV11-2 to TRBJ2-7, with TRBD2 matching over 7 bases. The CDR3 contains 14 residues. V dropped 4 bases and J dropped 5; count of bases not matched to a gene: 8. Germline CDR1 SGHAT, CDR2 FQNNGV. The CDR3 DNA sequence: TGTGCCAGCAGCTCCCCCCGAGCGGGGCACGAGCAGTACTTC. It yields the protein CASSSPRAGHEQYF.

This clone was recorded only once. The gene calls are TRBV27 and TRBJ2-2; no definite D call. The CDR3 length is 17 residues. Germline loops: CDR1 MNHEY, CDR2 SMNVEV (reference sequence). Trimming pared 4 bases from V and 3 bases from J, leaving 18 bases between. The CDR3 loop reads CASSYKYPGPYTGELFF. The CDR3 nucleotides read TGTGCCAGCAGTTATAAATATCCGGGTCCTTACACCGGGGAGCTGTTTTTT.